The clone carrying this TCR beta chain has only a few counts. Clones were read by immunoSEQ multiplex PCR, and TCRdb kept only the in-frame ones, dropping some. The data show some 1,500 clones, with around two thirds seen just once and about 9.9% held by the top ten. Treatment given: preoperative locoregional IRX-2 cytokine immunotherapy. Preoperative locoregional IRX-2 cytokine immunotherapy was tested in the phase Ib source study. The data belong to a study of preoperative IRX-2 immunotherapy in early breast cancer. V shed 6 bases and J 1 base; nucleotides not matched to a gene: 9. Germline CDR1 is SQVTM and CDR2 is ANQGSEA. This CDR3 has 15 residues.

This TCR was recovered from a human donor with breast cancer. Source: tumor tissue, taken before IRX-2 immunotherapy. The chain links TRBV29-1 to TRBJ1-1, with 9 bases fitting TRBD1. As DNA, the CDR3 is TGCAGCGTGGCCCCCGGGACAGGGACGAACACTGAAGCTTTCTTT. This gives the protein CSVAPGTGTNTEAFF.